This T cell receptor (beta chain) originates from a study of blood T cells in healthy people across ages. Study-level background: Using template switching, researchers captured about one barcoded beta molecule for each two T cells. The study's findings and limits: Expanded clonotype shifts may have been confounded, as the donors had an unknown CMV status. Unsorted PBMCs prevented conclusive naive versus antigen-experienced comparison.

Germline CDR1 and CDR2: SGHTA and FQGTGA. The CDR3 consists of 13 residues. V dropped 5 bases and J dropped 6 bases, with 11 bases sitting between them. A J-beta primer mix and a sample-barcoded 5' primer were used in a second PCR of about 7 to 12 cycles. TCRdb recomputed calls from the 5' RACE reads with MiXCR, one row per CDR3 protein. The repertoire consists of approximately 1.5 million distinct CDR3 sequences, with 40% to 45% occurring once and the leading ten covering about 4.1%. This clonotype has more than one count but fewer than ten. Its antigen is as yet unknown. Each donor was a healthy Caucasian individual from Russia, aged about 6 to 100.

The sequence was collected from a woman aged 18 to 35 in good health. Material for sequencing was blood. J is TRBJ1-3 and V is TRBV7-3; no clear D gene. CDR3 protein: CASSPGPQNTIYF. The CDR3 bases are TGTGCCAGCAGCCCCGGTCCACAAAACACCATATATTTT.